The 28 T cell receptor beta chains below were found in one sample sequenced in a study of shared clonotypes between healthy human individuals. In the naive CD8 group, cells lacked CD45RO and were positively selected for CCR7, so terminally differentiated effector memory CD45RA+ cells were left out. Here immunoSEQ multiplex PCR was the method, and the copy in TCRdb shows in-frame clones only, minus some. Of hundreds of thousands of clones detected, about 95% appear once; the ten largest clones hold approximately 0.12%. The sample taken for sequencing was naive CD8+ T cells sorted from blood. These receptors came from a woman in her thirties in good health.

In DNA form, the CDR3 reads TGTGCCAGCAGTTCGTTTCGACTGAACACTGAAGCTTTCTTT. Protein: CASSSFRLNTEAFF. This rearrangement joins TRBV27 to TRBJ1-1; D is undetermined. CDR3 length: 14 amino acids. Per germline, CDR1 MNHEY and CDR2 SMNVEV (reference sequence). Trimming cost V 4 bases and J 0 bases, with 9 bases left between them.

The rearrangement links TRBV27 to TRBJ2-1; 9 nucleotides agree with TRBD2. The CDR3 is 15 residues long. Germline CDR1 MNHEY, CDR2 SMNVEV (reference sequence). J gave up 0 bases and V 8 bases, and 5 bases lay outside the gene matches. CDR3 residues: CASGGLASSYNEQFF. The CDR3 coding sequence is TGTGCCAGCGGGGGACTAGCTAGCTCCTACAATGAGCAGTTCTTC.

V is TRBV19 and J is TRBJ1-1; no definite D call. Germline CDR1 is LNHDA and CDR2 is SQIVND (reference sequence). The V gene lost 8 bases and the J gene lost 3 bases, with 16 bases spanning the gap. The CDR3 is 14 amino acids. CDR3 in DNA: TGTGCCAGTCGCCCGTCGGAGTATCACACTGAAGCTTTCTTT. Translation: CASRPSEYHTEAFF. The whole variable domain, filled in from reference TRBV19 and TRBJ1-1, reads DGGITQSPKYLFRKEGQNVTLSCEQNLNHDAMYWYRQDPGQGLRLIYYSQIVNDFQKGDIAEGYSVSREKKESFPLTVTSAQKNPTAFYLCASRPSEYHTEAFFGQGTRLTVV.

The chain has TRBV5-6 and TRBJ2-3; D could derive from TRBD1 or TRBD2 (5 bases each). Germline CDR1 SGHDT, CDR2 YYEEEE. The V end was cut by 1 base, the J end by 4 bases, with 16 bases between. The CDR3 contains 16 residues. In DNA, the CDR3 is TGTGCCAGCAGCTTGCCCAGAGGGGAGATCCCAGATACGCAGTATTTT. Its translation is CASSLPRGEIPDTQYF.

The chain couples TRBV7-9 to TRBJ2-2, with TRBD2 identical over 8 bases. The CDR3 runs to 19 residues. The J segment lost 1 base and the V segment lost 3 bases, leaving 13 bases of the junction unmatched. Looked up from germline, CDR1 is SEHNR and CDR2 is FQNEAQ (reference sequence). CDR3 sequence: CASSFPLDGTRENTGELFF. CDR3 nucleotide sequence: TGTGCCAGCAGCTTTCCCCTCGACGGGACTAGGGAGAACACCGGGGAGCTGTTTTTT.

This clone was recorded only once. DNA of the CDR3: TGTGCCAGCAGCCTCGGACCGGCCAAAAACATTCAGTACTTC. Translation gives CASSLGPAKNIQYF. The chain couples TRBV27 to TRBJ2-4, with D uncertain. The CDR3 loop spans 14 amino acids. Trimming left V 6 bases short and J 1 base short, with 10 bases between. Germline CDR1 MNHEY, CDR2 SMNVEV (reference sequence).

V and J are TRBV6-5 and TRBJ1-2; possibly TRBD1 for D (5 bases). Deletions cut 1 base from V and 6 bases from J, with 12 bases between. The germline gives CDR1 MNHEY, CDR2 SVGAGI. This CDR3 has 14 amino acids. The CDR3 DNA reads as TGTGCCAGCAGTTACTTCAGGGATGTGAATGGCTACACCTTC. It codes for CASSYFRDVNGYTF.

This sequence joins TRBV2 and TRBJ1-1; 8 nucleotides agree with TRBD1. This CDR3 comprises 16 residues. After removal of 7 bases from V and 2 bases from J, the junction contained 12 bases not matched to a gene. Germline loops: CDR1 SNHLY, CDR2 FYNNEI. Written as DNA, the CDR3 is TGTGCCAGCATTTATCCGCCGGGACAGGTAAACACTGAAGCTTTCTTT. The encoded protein is CASIYPPGQVNTEAFF.

V gene TRBV7-6 combines with J gene TRBJ2-1, with D hard to call. The CDR3 totals 13 residues. Looked up from germline, CDR1 is SGHVS and CDR2 is FNYEAQ. V lost 0 bases to trimming and J lost 10 bases, with 10 bases between them. CDR3 nucleotide sequence: TGTGCCAGCAGCTTAGCGCTAACGGGCGAGCAGTTCTTC. Amino acid sequence: CASSLALTGEQFF.

The V gene is TRBV29-1, the J gene TRBJ1-1; TRBD1 matches at 7 bases. Germline-derived CDR1 and CDR2 are SQVTM and ANQGSEA. V shed 7 bases, J shed 5 bases, and the junction held 7 bases outside the gene matches. The CDR3 spans 12 residues. In DNA, the CDR3 is TGCAGCGGAACAGGGGATGGGACTGAAGCTTTCTTT. Translating gives CSGTGDGTEAFF.

The CDR3 here is CASSHAGLASNEQFF. CDR3 bases: TGTGCCAGCAGCCACGCAGGACTAGCCTCCAATGAGCAGTTCTTC. The rearrangement joins TRBV7-2 to TRBJ2-1; 8 nucleotides line up with TRBD2. The CDR3 contains 15 residues. Germline loops: CDR1 SGHTA, CDR2 FQGNSA. V lost 5 bases and J lost 6; bases outside the gene matches: 9. Full variable domain (remainder filled in from reference TRBV7-2 and TRBJ2-1): GAGVSQSPSNKVTEKGKDVELRCDPISGHTALYWYRQSLGQGLEFLIYFQGNSAPDKSGLPSDRFSAERTGGSVSTLTIQRTQQEDSAVYLCASSHAGLASNEQFFGPGTRLTVL.

V usage is TRBV7-9 and J usage is TRBJ1-3; 8 bases match TRBD1. Germline trimming cut 4 bases from V and 1 base from J; bases unmatched to any gene: 12. Germline CDR1 reads SEHNR; CDR2 reads FQNEAQ (reference sequence). The length of the CDR3 is 18 residues. Written as DNA, the CDR3 is TGTGCCAGCAGCTCACATATACTGCGGACAGGGTCTGGAAACACCATATATTTT. It is translated as CASSSHILRTGSGNTIYF.

This sequence joins TRBV27 and TRBJ2-2, with unresolved D. This CDR3 contains 13 residues. Looked up from germline, CDR1 is MNHEY and CDR2 is SMNVEV (reference sequence). With 4 bases removed from V and 1 base from J, the gap between germline ends came to 4 bases. The CDR3 sequence: CASSYMNTGELFF. The CDR3 coding sequence is TGTGCCAGCAGTTACATGAACACCGGGGAGCTGTTTTTT.

The V and J genes are TRBV19 and TRBJ2-7; 8 bases map to TRBD1. Germline CDR1 and CDR2: LNHDA and SQIVND (reference sequence). This CDR3 has 15 amino acids. V dropped 6 bases and J dropped 2; count of bases not matched to a gene: 9. The CDR3 nucleotides read TGTGCCAGTAGGGAAATGGACAGGGTCCCCTACGAGCAGTACTTC. Translated: CASREMDRVPYEQYF.

This sequence joins TRBV12-2 and TRBJ2-7; the table's TRBD2 call for D was not verified on the DNA. TRBV12-2 is tagged as a pseudogene. The CDR3 has 17 residues. DNA of the CDR3: TGTGCAAGTCGCGCTAAGCGGGCAGGCAGGGCCTCCTACGAGCAGTACTTC. Amino acids: CASRAKRAGRASYEQYF.

The rearrangement links TRBV6-6 to TRBJ2-7; D may match TRBD1 or TRBD2 (5 bases each). Germline V lookup: CDR1 MNHNY, CDR2 SVGAGI (reference sequence). V lost 1 base to trimming and J lost 6 bases, with 19 bases between them. The CDR3 is made up of 16 amino acids. The CDR3 loop reads CASSYWLEEAGAEQYF. CDR3 nucleotide sequence: TGTGCCAGCAGTTACTGGCTTGAGGAGGCCGGGGCCGAGCAGTACTTC.

The chain has TRBV11-2 and TRBJ2-7, with D perhaps TRBD1 (6 bases). From germline, CDR1 is SGHAT and CDR2 FQNNGV. The CDR3 is 13 amino acids. Trimming left V 5 bases short and J 2 bases short, with 10 bases between. CDR3 amino acids: CASSHGQTYEQYF. In DNA form, the CDR3 reads TGTGCCAGCAGCCATGGACAGACCTACGAGCAGTACTTC. The whole variable domain, remainder taken from reference TRBV11-2 and TRBJ2-7, is EAGVAQSPRYKIIEKRQSVAFWCNPISGHATLYWYQQILGQGPKLLIQFQNNGVVDDSQLPKDRFSAERLKGVDSTLKIQPAKLEDSAVYLCASSHGQTYEQYFGPGTRLTVT.

The rearrangement uses TRBV6-5 and TRBJ2-1, with unresolved D. V was pared by 5 bases and J by 6 bases, with 11 bases between. This CDR3 has 13 amino acids. The germline V gene encodes CDR1 MNHEY and CDR2 SVGAGI. CDR3 sequence: CASSHSTSNEQFF. Written as DNA, the CDR3 is TGTGCCAGCAGTCACAGTACCTCCAATGAGCAGTTCTTC.

In regard to this clone: The same CDR3 arises from other DNA sequences in this sample as well. V and J are TRBV5-6 and TRBJ2-7; unclear D gene. V was shortened by 5 bases and J by 0 bases, with 6 bases between the two germline ends. The germline gives CDR1 SGHDT, CDR2 YYEEEE. CDR3 length equals 12 residues. CDR3 loop: CASSMSSYEQYF. In DNA, the CDR3 is TGTGCCAGCAGTATGAGCTCCTACGAGCAGTACTTC.

V is TRBV2 and J is TRBJ2-2; D is possibly TRBD1 or TRBD2 (5 bases each). Trimming took 2 bases from V and 7 from J, leaving 11 bases between them. Germline V gives CDR1 SNHLY, CDR2 FYNNEI. This CDR3 region has 14 residues. The CDR3: CASSESWGNGELFF. CDR3 coding DNA: TGTGCCAGCAGTGAATCTTGGGGGAACGGGGAGCTGTTTTTT.

This clone was picked up one time. CDR3 sequence: CASNPEGVYEQYF. The CDR3 DNA sequence: TGTGCCAGCAACCCAGAGGGGGTTTACGAGCAGTACTTC. This rearrangement joins TRBV5-4 to TRBJ2-7; perhaps TRBD1 as D (6 bases). The ends were cut back, 6 bases at V and 4 bases at J, with 14 bases in the middle. The CDR3 runs 13 residues. Germline V lookup: CDR1 SGHNT, CDR2 YYREEE (reference sequence).

This clone was picked up one time. This rearrangement joins TRBV29-1 to TRBJ2-7; D is perhaps TRBD1 (5 bases). V was trimmed by 3 bases and J by 5 bases, leaving 11 bases between them. The germline CDR1 and CDR2 sequences are SQVTM and ANQGSEA. This CDR3 spans 12 amino acids. The CDR3 nucleotides read TGCAGCGTTGATGCAGGGATGCACGAGCAGTACTTC. Translation gives CSVDAGMHEQYF.

The chain employs TRBV28 and TRBJ2-1; D is unclear. The CDR3 is made up of 15 amino acids. Trimming stripped 4 bases from V and 4 bases from J, with 14 bases between. Germline loops: CDR1 MDHEN, CDR2 SYDVKM. CDR3 in amino acids: CASSSKAPQYNEQFF. CDR3 sequence (DNA): TGTGCCAGCAGTTCTAAAGCCCCCCAGTACAATGAGCAGTTCTTC.

This clone was counted once. The rearrangement joins TRBV6-1 to TRBJ2-7; D is unclear. The V gene lost 1 base and the J gene lost 5 bases, with 15 bases spanning the gap. The germline CDR1 and CDR2 sequences are MNHNS and SASEGT. This CDR3 has 15 residues. CDR3 loop: CASSEGRNWAHEQYF. DNA of the CDR3: TGTGCCAGCAGTGAAGGAAGAAATTGGGCCCACGAGCAGTACTTC.

This chain links TRBV7-9 with TRBJ2-1; D perhaps matches TRBD2 (6 bases). The CDR3 consists of 15 residues. Per the germline V gene, CDR1 is SEHNR and CDR2 is FQNEAQ (reference sequence). Trimming took 7 bases from V and 4 from J, leaving 17 bases between them. Here the CDR3 DNA reads TGTGCCAGCACCCGACCAGTAGCGGAGTACAATGAGCAGTTCTTC. It encodes CASTRPVAEYNEQFF.

V usage is TRBV6-6 and J usage is TRBJ2-3; the D gene is possibly TRBD2 (5 bases). Germline V gene sequence: CDR1 MNHNY, CDR2 SVGAGI (reference sequence). V was cut by 0 bases and J by 3 bases, with 10 bases left in between. The CDR3 runs 15 residues. The CDR3 loop is CASSYSASQTDTQYF. CDR3 DNA: TGTGCCAGCAGTTACTCGGCTAGCCAGACAGATACGCAGTATTTT.

This chain links TRBV7-8 with TRBJ2-7, with D unclear. Germline loops: CDR1 SGHVS, CDR2 FQNEAQ. The CDR3 has 11 residues. Trimming shortened V by 5 bases and J by 3 bases, and 5 bases separated the two germline ends. CDR3 sequence: CASSDYYEQYF. The DNA of the CDR3 is TGTGCCAGCAGCGATTACTACGAGCAGTACTTC.

The V gene is TRBV7-9, the J gene TRBJ1-5; maybe TRBD1 (5 bases). The CDR3 length is 14 residues. The germline V gene has CDR1 SEHNR and CDR2 FQNEAQ (reference sequence). V was cut by 2 bases and J by 7 bases, with 12 bases left in between. CDR3 DNA: TGTGCCAGCAGCTTAACCGGGGACGGGCAGCCCCAGCATTTT. Translated, it gives CASSLTGDGQPQHF.